Described below is a single T cell receptor (beta chain) sequence and its context. Here immunoSEQ multiplex PCR was the method, and the copy in TCRdb shows in-frame clones only, minus some. The data contain 160,000 or so clones, more than 85% of them singletons. The source of the sample is a study of blood T cell repertoires in COVID-19. Study in general: PBMCs, B-cell-depleted T cells, or T cells provided the cDNA or gDNA that made up the material.

What was sequenced was peripheral blood. The receptor was isolated from a woman in her seventies with acute or convalescent COVID-19.

CDR3 bases: TGTGCCAGTAGTATGGGCCTTAGCGGGGCCTTTAACACCGGGGAGCTGTTTTTT. Translated: CASSMGLSGAFNTGELFF. The V and J genes are TRBV19 and TRBJ2-2; 8 nucleotides align to TRBD2. This CDR3 has 18 residues. Germline V gives CDR1 LNHDA, CDR2 SQIVND (reference sequence). The V and J ends lost 3 bases and 2 bases, in that order; junction bases with no gene match: 11.